This paragraph covers one TCR beta chain sequence. The V end lost 3 bases, the J end lost 2 bases, and 8 bases lay between the germline ends. CDR1 is SGHRS and CDR2 is YFSETQ in the germline V gene. This CDR3 has 13 amino acids. This specimen comes from a study of OX40 agonist ivuxolimab in advanced cancers. Study information: Partial responses were achieved by three patients, one with hepatocellular carcinoma and two with cutaneous melanoma.

Sequencing used immunoSEQ multiplex PCR; TCRdb keeps in-frame clones, though not all of them. This table has around 100,000 clones, 90% appearing once. The chain uses TRBV5-1 and TRBJ1-2; D may be TRBD1 (6 bases). The receptor was derived from an adult with an advanced solid tumor such as melanoma, head and neck, liver or kidney cancer. The input for sequencing was CD4+ or CD8+ T cells sorted from blood, taken in a trial of the OX40 agonist ivuxolimab. CDR3 sequence reads: CASSWDKNYGYTF. Written as DNA, the CDR3 is TGCGCCAGCAGCTGGGACAAGAACTATGGCTACACCTTC.